The 7 T cell receptor beta chains in this list originate from one sample, sequenced in a study of regulatory T cells in long-lasting Graves disease. Building of the TCR beta libraries involved iRepertoire HTBI primers and Arm-PCR of CDR3 regions. TCRdb reprocessed the multiplex PCR reads via MiXCR and lists one record per CDR3 protein. Found here are more than 450,000 distinct CDR3 sequences, around 11% of them singletons; the top ten hold about 8.9%. Time point reported: newly diagnosed GD, antithyroid drugs for less than 3 months. PBMCs were the source of the RNA used for TCR sequencing. Another study also made use of these data, one on T cells in Graves' hyperthyroidism and ophthalmopathy.

The starting material was peripheral blood mononuclear cells (PBMCs), obtained at new diagnosis, from a patient treated with antithyroid drugs. These receptors all stem from a woman under 40 with Graves disease.

In its sample, this clonotype was seen many times. The chain couples TRBV11-2 to TRBJ2-3; 14 bases line up with TRBD2. The ends lost 5 bases at V and 6 bases at J; junction bases unmatched: 16. The CDR3 sequence is 19 residues long. Per germline, CDR1 SGHAT and CDR2 FQNNGV. The CDR3: CASSRYGGTSGSSTDTQYF. CDR3 coding DNA: TGTGCCAGCAGCCGCTATGGAGGGACTAGCGGGAGTTCCACGGATACGCAGTATTTT. Combining the CDR3 with reference TRBV11-2 and TRBJ2-3 gives the whole variable domain EAGVAQSPRYKIIEKRQSVAFWCNPISGHATLYWYQQILGQGPKLLIQFQNNGVVDDSQLPKDRFSAERLKGVDSTLKIQPAKLEDSAVYLCASSRYGGTSGSSTDTQYFGPGTRLTVL.

This chain links TRBV7-2 with TRBJ2-2; 9 bases map to TRBD1. The junction had 7 bases not matched to a gene; V was cut back by 10 bases and J by 1 base. Germline V gives CDR1 SGHTA, CDR2 FQGNSA. The CDR3 length is 15 residues. CDR3 DNA sequence: TGTGCCATCGTGGGACAGGGTGGGAACACCGGGGAGCTGTTTTTT. Protein product: CAIVGQGGNTGELFF.

This clonotype was seen more than once but under ten times. The rearrangement uses TRBV20-1 and TRBJ1-1; D uncertain. V was cut by 2 bases and J by 0 bases, with 7 bases left in between. This CDR3 has 13 amino acids. CDR1 is DFQATT and CDR2 is SNEGSKA in the germline V gene (reference sequence). The CDR3 reads CSARRPVNTEAFF. CDR3 nucleotide sequence: TGCAGTGCTAGAAGGCCGGTGAACACTGAAGCTTTCTTT.

This clonotype was picked up many times. The V call is TRBV10-2, the J call TRBJ1-1, with 8 bases fitting TRBD1. Germline-derived CDR1 and CDR2 are WSHSY and SAAADI. The CDR3 length is 13 residues. The V gene end was trimmed by 4 bases and the J gene end by 8 bases; junction bases not matched to a gene: 6. The CDR3 protein is CASSGPGQEEAFF. CDR3 nucleotides: TGCGCCAGCAGTGGCCCGGGACAGGAGGAAGCTTTCTTT.

This clonotype was detected only a few times. The chain has TRBV7-9 and TRBJ2-7; 10 bases line up with TRBD2. Trimming at V came to 7 bases and at J to 4 bases, leaving 10 bases not matched to a gene. In germline, CDR1 is SEHNR, CDR2 FQNEAQ (reference sequence). CDR3 length: 15 residues. CDR3: CASTPGTSVAYEQYF. The CDR3 DNA sequence: TGTGCCAGCACACCGGGGACTAGCGTCGCGTACGAGCAGTACTTC.

This clonotype was found many times. This chain uses TRBV2 with TRBJ1-2; D perhaps matches TRBD1 (6 bases). Germline loops: CDR1 SNHLY, CDR2 FYNNEI. The CDR3 covers 15 residues. V was shortened by 1 base and J by 4 bases, with 13 bases between the two germline ends. The CDR3 region is CASSEGTALVYGYTF. The CDR3 nucleotides read TGTGCCAGCAGTGAAGGGACAGCTCTCGTCTATGGCTACACCTTC.

There are many counts of this clonotype. The chain joins TRBV9 to TRBJ2-2; TRBD1 matches 8 bases. The CDR3 sequence is 16 residues long. Germline V CDR1 and CDR2: SGDLS, YYNGEE. Losses at the gene ends were 4 bases for V and 5 bases for J; bases not matched to a gene: 10. In nucleotides, the CDR3 is TGTGCCAGCAGCTTCCGGGACAGGCCAAATACCGGGGAGCTGTTTTTT. This sequence encodes CASSFRDRPNTGELFF.